This is a list of T cell receptor beta chains from one sample in a study of blood T cell repertoires in COVID-19. Data came from immunoSEQ multiplex PCR; TCRdb stores just in-frame clones and leaves some out. The sample holds approximately 140,000 clones, around nine tenths seen once. Material: peripheral blood. These receptor sequences come from a woman aged 40 to 55 with acute or convalescent COVID-19. CDR3s include the opening cysteine and the closing phenylalanine or tryptophan. A D gene is named only where the DNA matches it firmly. Some rows mark clone size as missing; the rest say once, few, many or name a class of expanded clone.

J gene: TRBJ1-1
D gene: NA
V gene: TRBV11-2
clone size: NA
CDR3 DNA: TGTGCCAGCAGCTTAGAGCGTGCGATGAACACTGAAGCTTTCTTT
CDR3 protein: CASSLERAMNTEAFF

J gene: TRBJ1-1
D gene: NA
V gene: TRBV18
clone size: NA
CDR3 DNA: TGTGCCAGCTCACCAAAACTCGGTGTCTTT
CDR3 protein: CASSPKLGVF

J gene: TRBJ2-7
D gene: TRBD1
V gene: TRBV11-1
clone size: few
CDR3 DNA: TGTGCCAGCAGCTTTGGGACAGGCTACGAGCAGTACTTC
CDR3 protein: CASSFGTGYEQYF

J gene: TRBJ1-1
D gene: TRBD1
V gene: TRBV6-5
clone size: NA
CDR3 DNA: TGTGCCAGCAGCGCATCCCCCGGGACAGCGAGTGAAGCTTTCTTT
CDR3 protein: CASSASPGTASEAFF

J gene: TRBJ2-2
D gene: NA
V gene: TRBV9
clone size: NA
CDR3 DNA: TGTGCCAGCAGCGTCGCCGGGACTTATAACACCGGGGAGCTGTTTTTT
CDR3 protein: CASSVAGTYNTGELFF

J gene: TRBJ2-1
D gene: NA
V gene: TRBV7-9
clone size: NA
CDR3 DNA: TGTGCCAGCAGCCTTAGGCAGGGCAATGAGCAGTTCTTC
CDR3 protein: CASSLRQGNEQFF

J gene: TRBJ2-7
D gene: TRBD1
V gene: TRBV3-1/TRBV3-2
clone size: NA
CDR3 DNA: TGTGCCAGCAGCCAAGGGACAGGGTACTCCGGGCAGTACTTC
CDR3 protein: CASSQGTGYSGQYF

J gene: TRBJ2-2
D gene: TRBD1
V gene: TRBV7-2
clone size: NA
CDR3 DNA: TGTGCCAGCAGCCCCCAACAGGGGGCGCGAGGGTTGTTTTTT
CDR3 protein: CASSPQQGARGLFF

J gene: TRBJ1-2
D gene: TRBD1
V gene: TRBV6-4
clone size: NA
CDR3 DNA: TGTGCCAGCAGTGACCCCAAGACAGGGATCTATGGCTACACCTTC
CDR3 protein: CASSDPKTGIYGYTF

J gene: TRBJ1-2
D gene: NA
V gene: TRBV28
clone size: NA
CDR3 DNA: TGTGCCAGCAGTTTAGGACGGGGGGAGATAGGCTACACCTTC
CDR3 protein: CASSLGRGEIGYTF